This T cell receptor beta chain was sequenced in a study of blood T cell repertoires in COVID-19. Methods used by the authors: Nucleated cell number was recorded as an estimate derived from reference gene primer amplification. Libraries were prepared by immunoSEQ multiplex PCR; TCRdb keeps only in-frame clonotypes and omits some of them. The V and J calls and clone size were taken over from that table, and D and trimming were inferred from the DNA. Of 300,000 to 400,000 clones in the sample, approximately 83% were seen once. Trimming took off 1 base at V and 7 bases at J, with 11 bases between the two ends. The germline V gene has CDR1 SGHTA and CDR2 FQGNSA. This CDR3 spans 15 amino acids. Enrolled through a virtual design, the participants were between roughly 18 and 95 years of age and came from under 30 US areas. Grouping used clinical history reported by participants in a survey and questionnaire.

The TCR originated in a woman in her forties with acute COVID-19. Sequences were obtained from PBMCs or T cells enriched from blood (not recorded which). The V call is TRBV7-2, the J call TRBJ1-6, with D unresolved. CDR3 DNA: TGTGCCAGCAGCTTAGTTCGGCGGGCAAATTCACCCCTCCACTTT. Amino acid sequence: CASSLVRRANSPLHF. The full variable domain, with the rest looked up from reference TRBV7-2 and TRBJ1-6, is GAGVSQSPSNKVTEKGKDVELRCDPISGHTALYWYRQSLGQGLEFLIYFQGNSAPDKSGLPSDRFSAERTGGSVSTLTIQRTQQEDSAVYLCASSLVRRANSPLHFGNGTRLTVT.